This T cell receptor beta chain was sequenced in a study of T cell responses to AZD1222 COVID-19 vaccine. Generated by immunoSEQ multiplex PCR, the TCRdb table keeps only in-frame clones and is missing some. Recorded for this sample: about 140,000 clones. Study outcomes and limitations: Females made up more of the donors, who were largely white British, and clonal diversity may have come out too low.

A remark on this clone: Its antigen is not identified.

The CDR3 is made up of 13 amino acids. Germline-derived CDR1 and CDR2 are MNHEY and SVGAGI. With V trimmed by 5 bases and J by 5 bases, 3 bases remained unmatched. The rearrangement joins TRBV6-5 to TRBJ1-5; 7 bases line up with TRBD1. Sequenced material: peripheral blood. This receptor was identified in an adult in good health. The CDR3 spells CASSPDRDQPQHF. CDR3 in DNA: TGTGCCAGCAGTCCCGACAGGGATCAGCCCCAGCATTTT.